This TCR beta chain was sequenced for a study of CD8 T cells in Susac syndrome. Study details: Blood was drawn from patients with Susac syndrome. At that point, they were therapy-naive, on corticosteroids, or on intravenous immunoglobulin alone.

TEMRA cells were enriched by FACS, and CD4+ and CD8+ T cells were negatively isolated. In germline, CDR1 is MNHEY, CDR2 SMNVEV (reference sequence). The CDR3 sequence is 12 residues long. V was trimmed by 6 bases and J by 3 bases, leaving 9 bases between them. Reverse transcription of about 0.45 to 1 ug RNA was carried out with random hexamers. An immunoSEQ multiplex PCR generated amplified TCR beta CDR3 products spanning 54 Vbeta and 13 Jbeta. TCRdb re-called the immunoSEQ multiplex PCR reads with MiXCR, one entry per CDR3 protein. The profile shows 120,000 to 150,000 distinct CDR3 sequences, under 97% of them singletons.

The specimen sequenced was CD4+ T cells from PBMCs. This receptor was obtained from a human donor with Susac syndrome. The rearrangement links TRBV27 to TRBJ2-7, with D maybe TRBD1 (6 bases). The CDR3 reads CASRTGLYEQYF. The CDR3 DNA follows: TGTGCCAGCAGGACAGGTCTCTACGAGCAGTACTTC.